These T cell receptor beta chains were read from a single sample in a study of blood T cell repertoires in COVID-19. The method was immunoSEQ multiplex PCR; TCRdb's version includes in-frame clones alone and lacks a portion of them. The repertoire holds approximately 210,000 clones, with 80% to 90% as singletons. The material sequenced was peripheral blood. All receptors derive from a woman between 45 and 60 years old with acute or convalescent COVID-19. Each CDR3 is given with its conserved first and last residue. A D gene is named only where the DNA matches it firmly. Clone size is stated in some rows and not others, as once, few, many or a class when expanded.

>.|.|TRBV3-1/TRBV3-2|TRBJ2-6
CASSPGRAGANVLTF
TGTGCCAGCAGCCCGGGCAGGGCCGGGGCCAACGTCCTGACTTTC
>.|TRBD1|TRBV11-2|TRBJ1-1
CASSWGQLNTEAFF
TGTGCCAGCAGCTGGGGACAGCTAAACACTGAAGCTTTCTTT
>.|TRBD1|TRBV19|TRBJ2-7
CASSLDRGLTYEQYF
TGTGCCAGTAGTTTGGACAGGGGGCTAACCTACGAGCAGTACTTC
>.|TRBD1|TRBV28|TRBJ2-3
CASSRTGGDFSHTQYF
TGTGCCAGCAGCCGGACAGGGGGGGACTTTAGCCATACGCAGTATTTT
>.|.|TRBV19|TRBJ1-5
CASSSAGTRDQPQHF
TGTGCCAGTAGTTCCGCGGGAACCAGGGATCAGCCCCAGCATTTT
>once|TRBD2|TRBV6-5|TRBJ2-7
CASTSGGREQYF
TGTGCCAGCACCTCGGGGGGGCGGGAGCAGTACTTC
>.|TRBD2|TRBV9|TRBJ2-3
CASSVRLAGVGADTQYF
TGTGCCAGCAGCGTACGACTAGCGGGAGTAGGTGCAGATACGCAGTATTTT
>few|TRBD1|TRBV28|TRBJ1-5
CASSLWGQGSNQPQHF
TGTGCCAGCAGTTTATGGGGACAGGGTAGCAATCAGCCCCAGCATTTT
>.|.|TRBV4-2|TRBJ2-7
CASSQGLLSSSYEQYF
TGTGCCAGCAGCCAAGGATTACTTTCTAGCTCCTACGAGCAGTACTTC
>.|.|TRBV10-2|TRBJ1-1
CASSESGGYGTEAFF
TGCGCCAGCAGTGAGAGCGGGGGGTACGGCACTGAAGCTTTCTTT
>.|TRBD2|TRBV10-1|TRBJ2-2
CASRDNPSGGNTGELFF
TGCGCCAGCAGGGACAACCCCAGCGGGGGGAACACCGGGGAGCTGTTTTTT
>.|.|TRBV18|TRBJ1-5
CASSPPGKGQPQHF
TGTGCCAGCTCACCCCCGGGGAAGGGACAGCCCCAGCATTTT
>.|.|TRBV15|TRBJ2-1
CATSRGESGIEQFF
TGTGCCACCAGCAGAGGAGAGTCAGGTATAGAGCAGTTCTTC
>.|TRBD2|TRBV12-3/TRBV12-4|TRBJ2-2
CAGGGLGAGELFF
TGTGCCGGCGGGGGTCTCGGTGCCGGGGAGCTGTTTTTT
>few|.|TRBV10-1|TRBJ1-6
CASSVLQGNSPLHF
TGCGCCAGCAGCGTCCTACAGGGAAATTCACCCCTCCACTTT
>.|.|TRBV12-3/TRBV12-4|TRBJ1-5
CASSLSSNQPQHF
TGTGCCAGCAGTTTGAGTAGCAATCAGCCCCAGCATTTT
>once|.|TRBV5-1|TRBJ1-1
CASSLVQENTEAFF
TGCGCCAGCAGCTTGGTTCAGGAGAACACTGAAGCTTTCTTT
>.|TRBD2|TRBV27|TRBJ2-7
CASIVRLAGGNEQYF
TGTGCCAGCATAGTCAGGCTAGCGGGAGGAAACGAGCAGTACTTC
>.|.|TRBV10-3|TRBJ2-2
CAIALRGPGDTGELFF
TGTGCCATCGCATTGAGGGGCCCGGGGGACACCGGGGAGCTGTTTTTT
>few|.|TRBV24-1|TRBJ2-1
CATSEGTGVSEQFF
TGTGCCACCAGTGAGGGGACGGGGGTTTCTGAGCAGTTCTTC
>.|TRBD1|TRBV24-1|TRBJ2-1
CATSDFGGQGSFEQFF
TGTGCCACCAGTGATTTTGGAGGACAGGGATCGTTCGAGCAGTTCTTC
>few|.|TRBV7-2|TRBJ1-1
CASTLEGQTNTEAFF
TGTGCCAGCACCTTAGAGGGACAAACGAACACTGAAGCTTTCTTT
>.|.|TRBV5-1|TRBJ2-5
CASSPRETQYF
TGCGCCAGCAGTCCTCGTGAGACCCAGTACTTC
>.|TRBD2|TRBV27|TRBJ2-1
CASNLAGGVNEQFF
TGTGCCAGCAATTTAGCGGGAGGGGTAAATGAGCAGTTCTTC
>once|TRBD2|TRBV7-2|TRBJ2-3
CASSSLAGSSTDTQYF
TGTGCCAGCAGCTCTCTAGCGGGATCTAGCACAGATACGCAGTATTTT
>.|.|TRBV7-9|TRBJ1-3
CASSLAGAGAGNTIYF
TGTGCCAGCAGCTTAGCAGGAGCAGGGGCTGGAAACACCATATATTTT
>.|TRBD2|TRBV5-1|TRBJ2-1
CASSQSGRVTNEQFF
TGCGCCAGCAGCCAAAGCGGGAGGGTAACCAATGAGCAGTTCTTC
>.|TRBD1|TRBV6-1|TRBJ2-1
CASSEVLGTEPYNEQFF
TGTGCCAGCAGTGAAGTGCTCGGGACAGAACCCTACAATGAGCAGTTCTTC
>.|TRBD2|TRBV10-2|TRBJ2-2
CASRILAGDTGELFF
TGCGCCAGCAGGATACTAGCGGGTGACACCGGGGAGCTGTTTTTT
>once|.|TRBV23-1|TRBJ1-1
CASSQIRGTEAFF
TGCGCCAGCAGTCAAATCAGGGGCACTGAAGCTTTCTTT
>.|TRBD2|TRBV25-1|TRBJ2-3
CASNPLAGGGDTQYF
TGTGCCAGCAACCCCCTAGCGGGAGGAGGGGATACGCAGTATTTT
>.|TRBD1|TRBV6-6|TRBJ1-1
CASSGQGAGTEAFF
TGTGCCAGCAGTGGACAGGGGGCTGGCACTGAAGCTTTCTTT
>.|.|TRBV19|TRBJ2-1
CASTLRRGKDNEQFF
TGTGCCAGTACTCTGAGAAGGGGGAAGGACAATGAGCAGTTCTTC
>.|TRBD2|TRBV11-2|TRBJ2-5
CASSLGLAGVNQETQYF
TGTGCCAGCAGCTTAGGACTAGCGGGAGTAAACCAAGAGACCCAGTACTTC
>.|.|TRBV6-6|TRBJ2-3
CASLHYEGRTDTQYF
TGTGCCAGCCTCCATTATGAGGGGAGGACAGATACGCAGTATTTT
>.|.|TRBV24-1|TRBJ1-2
CATSVGGTYTF
TGTGCCACCAGTGTAGGAGGCACTTACACCTTC
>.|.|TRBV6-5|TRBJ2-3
CASYSGYTDTQYF
TGTGCCAGTTATAGCGGATACACAGATACGCAGTATTTT
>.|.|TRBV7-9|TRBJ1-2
CASSFAPGERGYTF
TGTGCCAGCAGCTTCGCACCAGGGGAGAGGGGCTACACCTTC
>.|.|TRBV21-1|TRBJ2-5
CASSKVGIAGETQYF
TGTGCCAGCAGCAAAGTCGGGATAGCGGGAGAGACCCAGTACTTC
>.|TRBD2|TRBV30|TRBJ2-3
CAWSVRTSGTQKSTDTQYF
TGTGCCTGGAGTGTACGGACTAGCGGGACCCAAAAAAGCACAGATACGCAGTATTTT
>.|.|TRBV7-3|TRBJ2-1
CASSVTGFLSHEQFF
TGTGCCAGCAGCGTTACAGGGTTCCTCAGTCATGAGCAGTTCTTC
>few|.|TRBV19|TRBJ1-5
CASSMGRGGQPQHF
TGTGCCAGTAGTATGGGGCGGGGGGGACAGCCCCAGCATTTT
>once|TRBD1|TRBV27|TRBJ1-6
CASSSKWDRTSSYNSPLHF
TGTGCCAGCAGTTCCAAATGGGACAGGACGAGCTCCTATAATTCACCCCTCCACTTT
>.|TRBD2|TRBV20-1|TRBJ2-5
CSASPSGFTPGETQYF
TGCAGTGCTAGTCCTAGCGGGTTCACCCCCGGGGAGACCCAGTACTTC
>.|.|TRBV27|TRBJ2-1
CASSSLGPTRYNEQFF
TGTGCCAGCAGTTCCCTGGGCCCAACACGGTACAATGAGCAGTTCTTC
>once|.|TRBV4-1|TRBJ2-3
CASSQDLVTDTQYF
TGCGCCAGCAGCCAAGATTTAGTCACAGATACGCAGTATTTT
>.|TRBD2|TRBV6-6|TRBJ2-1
CASGTGLAGNEQFF
TGTGCCAGCGGGACTGGACTAGCCGGAAATGAGCAGTTCTTC
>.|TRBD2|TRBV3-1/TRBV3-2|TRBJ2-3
CASSQDASGSTTDTQYF
TGTGCCAGCAGCCAAGATGCTAGCGGGAGTACCACAGATACGCAGTATTTT
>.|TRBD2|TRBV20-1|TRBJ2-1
CSAASGAEQFF
TGCAGTGCGGCTAGCGGGGCTGAGCAGTTCTTC
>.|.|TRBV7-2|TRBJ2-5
CASSLLYGETQYF
TGTGCCAGCAGCTTATTGTACGGAGAGACCCAGTACTTC
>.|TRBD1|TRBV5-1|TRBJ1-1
CASSLEWDSAAFF
TGCGCCAGCAGCTTGGAGTGGGACAGCGCAGCTTTCTTT
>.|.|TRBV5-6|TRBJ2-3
CASSPPVVRDRDTQYF
TGTGCCAGCAGCCCCCCCGTTGTGAGGGATAGAGATACGCAGTATTTT
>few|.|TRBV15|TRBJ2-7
CATSTWVGGNEQYF
TGTGCCACCAGTACCTGGGTCGGGGGAAACGAGCAGTACTTC
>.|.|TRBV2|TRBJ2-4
CASSQRGLVGDIQYF
TGTGCCAGCAGTCAAAGGGGGTTGGTAGGTGACATTCAGTACTTC
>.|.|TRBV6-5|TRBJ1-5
CASSTRGGSNQPQHF
TGTGCCAGCTCTACCCGGGGAGGGAGCAATCAGCCCCAGCATTTT
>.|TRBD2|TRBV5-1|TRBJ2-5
CASSLGLAGGVRGETQYF
TGCGCCAGCAGCTTGGGACTAGCGGGAGGAGTTCGGGGAGAGACCCAGTACTTC
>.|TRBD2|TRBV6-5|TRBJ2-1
CASKGLAGEQFF
TGTGCCAGCAAGGGTCTAGCGGGAGAGCAGTTCTTC
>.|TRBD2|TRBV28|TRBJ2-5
CASSPRGGESETQYF
TGTGCCAGCAGTCCCCGGGGAGGGGAGAGCGAGACCCAGTACTTC
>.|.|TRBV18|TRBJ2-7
CASSPPGRVVGEQYF
TGTGCCAGCTCACCACCAGGGCGGGTGGTGGGGGAGCAGTACTTC
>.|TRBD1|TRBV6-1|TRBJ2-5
CASSEGTGSGQETQYF
TGTGCCAGCAGTGAAGGGACAGGGAGTGGCCAAGAGACCCAGTACTTC